This T cell receptor beta chain was documented in a study of blood T cell repertoires in COVID-19. Study context: Sources were T cells, B-cell-depleted T cells, or PBMCs; the material itself was cDNA or gDNA.

Germline V gives CDR1 MNHEY, CDR2 SMNVEV (reference sequence). The V gene end was trimmed by 7 bases and the J gene end by 4 bases; junction bases not matched to a gene: 7. The CDR3 is made up of 15 amino acids. Authors' data handling: Counts of nucleated cells, estimated from reference gene primer amplification, were obtained. Some clones are missing from TCRdb's copy, which holds only in-frame ones; the method was immunoSEQ multiplex PCR. That table furnishes V, J and clone size, whereas the DNA furnished D and trimming. The table shows about 12,000 clones, with 70% to 85% occurring only once. Seattle patients were enrolled while actively infected and followed longitudinally.

This clonotype was obtained from a man aged 55-75 years with COVID-19, enrolled during active disease. Source material: peripheral blood. V gene TRBV27 combines with J gene TRBJ2-1; TRBD2 matches 10 bases. The CDR3 sequence is CASTPGLALYNEQFF. As DNA, the CDR3 is TGTGCCAGCACCCCGGGACTAGCGCTTTACAATGAGCAGTTCTTC.